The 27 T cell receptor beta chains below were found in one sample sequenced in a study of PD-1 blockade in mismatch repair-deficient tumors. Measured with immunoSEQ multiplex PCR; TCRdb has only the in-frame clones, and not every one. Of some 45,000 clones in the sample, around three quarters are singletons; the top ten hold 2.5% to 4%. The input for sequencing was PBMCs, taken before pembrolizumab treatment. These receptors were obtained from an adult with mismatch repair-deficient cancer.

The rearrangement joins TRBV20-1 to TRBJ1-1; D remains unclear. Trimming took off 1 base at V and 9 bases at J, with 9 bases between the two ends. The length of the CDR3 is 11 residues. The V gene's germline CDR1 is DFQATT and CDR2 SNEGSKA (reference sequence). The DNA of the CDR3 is TGCAGTGCTAGAGTCGCATCCCAAGCTTTCTTT. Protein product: CSARVASQAFF.

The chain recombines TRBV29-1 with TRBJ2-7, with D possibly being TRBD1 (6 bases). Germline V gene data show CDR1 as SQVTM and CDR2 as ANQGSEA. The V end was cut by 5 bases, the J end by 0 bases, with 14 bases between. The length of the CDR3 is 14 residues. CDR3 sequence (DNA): TGCAGCGTTCGTTCAGGGGACCTCTCCTACGAGCAGTACTTC. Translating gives CSVRSGDLSYEQYF.

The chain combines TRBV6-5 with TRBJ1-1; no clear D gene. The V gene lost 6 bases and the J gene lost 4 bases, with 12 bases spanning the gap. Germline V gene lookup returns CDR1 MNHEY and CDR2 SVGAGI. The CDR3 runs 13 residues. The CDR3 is CASRSAGGTEAFF. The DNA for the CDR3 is TGTGCCAGCAGGTCGGCGGGTGGCACTGAAGCTTTCTTT.

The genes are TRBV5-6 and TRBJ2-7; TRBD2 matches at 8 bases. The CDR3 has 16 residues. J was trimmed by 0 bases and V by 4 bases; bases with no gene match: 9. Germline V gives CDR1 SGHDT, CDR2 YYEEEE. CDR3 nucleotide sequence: TGTGCCAGCAGCCCTACTAGCGGAGTCCGCTCCTACGAGCAGTACTTC. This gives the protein CASSPTSGVRSYEQYF.

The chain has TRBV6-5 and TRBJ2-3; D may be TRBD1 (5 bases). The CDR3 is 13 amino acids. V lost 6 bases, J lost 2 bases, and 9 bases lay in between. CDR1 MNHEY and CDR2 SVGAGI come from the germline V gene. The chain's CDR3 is CASRLQVTDTQYF. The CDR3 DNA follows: TGTGCCAGCAGGCTACAGGTCACAGATACGCAGTATTTT.

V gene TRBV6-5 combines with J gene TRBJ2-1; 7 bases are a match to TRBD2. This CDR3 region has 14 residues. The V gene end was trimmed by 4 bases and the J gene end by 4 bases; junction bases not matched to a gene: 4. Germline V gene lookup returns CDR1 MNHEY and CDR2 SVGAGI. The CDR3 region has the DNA TGTGCCAGCAGTTCCGGGACTAAGTACAATGAGCAGTTCTTC. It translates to CASSSGTKYNEQFF.

CDR3 bases: TGTGCCAGCTCACCACGCGGACTAGCGGGAGGCAATGAGCAGTTCTTC. Residues: CASSPRGLAGGNEQFF. The chain carries TRBV18 and TRBJ2-1; 14 bases map to TRBD2. CDR1 and CDR2 (germline): KGHSH, LQKENI. This CDR3 spans 16 amino acids. V was clipped by 1 base and J by 6 bases; unmatched bases: 2.

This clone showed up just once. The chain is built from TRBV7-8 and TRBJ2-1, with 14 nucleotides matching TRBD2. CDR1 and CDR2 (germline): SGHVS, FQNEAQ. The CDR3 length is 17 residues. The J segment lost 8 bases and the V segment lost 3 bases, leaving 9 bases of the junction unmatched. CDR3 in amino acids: CASSFSPGTSGSHEQFF. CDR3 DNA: TGTGCCAGCAGCTTCTCGCCGGGGACTAGCGGGAGCCATGAGCAGTTCTTC.

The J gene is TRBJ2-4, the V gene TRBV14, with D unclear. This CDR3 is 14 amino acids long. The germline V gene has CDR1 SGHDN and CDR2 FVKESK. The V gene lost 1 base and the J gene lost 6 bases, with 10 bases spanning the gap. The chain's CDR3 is CASSQVGGGNIQYF. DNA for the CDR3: TGTGCCAGCAGCCAAGTTGGTGGCGGAAACATTCAGTACTTC.

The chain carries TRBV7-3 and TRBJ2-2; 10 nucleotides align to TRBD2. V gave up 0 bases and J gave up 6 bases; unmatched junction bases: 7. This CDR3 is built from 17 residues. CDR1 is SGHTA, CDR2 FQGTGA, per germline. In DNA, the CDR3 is TGTGCCAGCAGCTTAACGGGAGCGGGAGGGGTGGCCGGGGAGCTGTTTTTT. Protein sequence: CASSLTGAGGVAGELFF. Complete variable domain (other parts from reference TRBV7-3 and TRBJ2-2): GAGVSQTPSNKVTEKGKYVELRCDPISGHTALYWYRQSLGQGPEFLIYFQGTGAADDSGLPNDRFFAVRPEGSVSTLKIQRTERGDSAVYLCASSLTGAGGVAGELFFGEGSRLTVL.

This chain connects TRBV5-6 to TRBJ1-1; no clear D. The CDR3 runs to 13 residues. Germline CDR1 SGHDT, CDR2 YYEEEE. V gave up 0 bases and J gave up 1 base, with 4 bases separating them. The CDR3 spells CASSLGRNTEAFF. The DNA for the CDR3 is TGTGCCAGCAGCTTGGGCCGGAACACTGAAGCTTTCTTT. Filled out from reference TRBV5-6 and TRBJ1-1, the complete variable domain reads DAGVTQSPTHLIKTRGQQVTLRCSPKSGHDTVSWYQQALGQGPQFIFQYYEEEERQRGNFPDRFSGHQFPNYSSELNVNALLLGDSALYLCASSLGRNTEAFFGQGTRLTVV.

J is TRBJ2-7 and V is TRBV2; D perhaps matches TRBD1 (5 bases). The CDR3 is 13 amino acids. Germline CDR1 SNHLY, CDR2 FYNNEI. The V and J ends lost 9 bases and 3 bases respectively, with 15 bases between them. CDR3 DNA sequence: TGTGCCAGAGGCCCAGGGAAATACTACGAGCAGTACTTC. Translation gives CARGPGKYYEQYF.

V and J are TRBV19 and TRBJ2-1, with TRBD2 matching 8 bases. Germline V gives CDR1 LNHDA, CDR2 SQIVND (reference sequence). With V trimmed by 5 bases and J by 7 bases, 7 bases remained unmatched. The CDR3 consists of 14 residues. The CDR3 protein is CASSLREGGNEQFF. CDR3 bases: TGTGCCAGTAGTCTTCGGGAGGGCGGGAATGAGCAGTTCTTC.

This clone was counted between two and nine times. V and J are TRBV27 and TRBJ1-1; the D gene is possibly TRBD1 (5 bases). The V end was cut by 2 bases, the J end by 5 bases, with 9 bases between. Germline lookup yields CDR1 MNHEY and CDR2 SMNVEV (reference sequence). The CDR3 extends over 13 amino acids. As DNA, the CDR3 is TGTGCCAGCAGTTTAGCAGGGTGGACTGAAGCTTTCTTT. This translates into CASSLAGWTEAFF.

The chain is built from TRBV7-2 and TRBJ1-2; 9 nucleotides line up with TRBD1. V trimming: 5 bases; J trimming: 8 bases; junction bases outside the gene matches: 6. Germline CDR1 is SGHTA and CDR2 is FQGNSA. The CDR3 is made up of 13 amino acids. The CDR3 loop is CASSKTGGAGYTF. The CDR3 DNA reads TGTGCCAGCAGCAAAACAGGGGGCGCAGGCTACACCTTC.

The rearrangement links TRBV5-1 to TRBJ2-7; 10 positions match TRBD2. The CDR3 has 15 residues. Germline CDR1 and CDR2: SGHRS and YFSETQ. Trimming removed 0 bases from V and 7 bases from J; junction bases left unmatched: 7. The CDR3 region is CASSLAGTSAGEQYF. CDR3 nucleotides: TGCGCCAGCAGCTTGGCCGGGACTAGCGCGGGGGAGCAGTACTTC. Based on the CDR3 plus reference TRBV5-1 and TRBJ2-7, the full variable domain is KAGVTQTPRYLIKTRGQQVTLSCSPISGHRSVSWYQQTPGQGLQFLFEYFSETQRNKGNFPGRFSGRQFSNSRSEMNVSTLELGDSALYLCASSLAGTSAGEQYFGPGTRLTVT.

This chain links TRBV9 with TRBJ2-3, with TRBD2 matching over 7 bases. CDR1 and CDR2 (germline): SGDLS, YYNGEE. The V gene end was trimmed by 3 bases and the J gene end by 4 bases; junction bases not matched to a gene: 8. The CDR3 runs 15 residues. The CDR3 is CASSDRLAGSDTQYF. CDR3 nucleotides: TGTGCCAGCAGCGACCGACTAGCCGGCTCAGATACGCAGTATTTT.

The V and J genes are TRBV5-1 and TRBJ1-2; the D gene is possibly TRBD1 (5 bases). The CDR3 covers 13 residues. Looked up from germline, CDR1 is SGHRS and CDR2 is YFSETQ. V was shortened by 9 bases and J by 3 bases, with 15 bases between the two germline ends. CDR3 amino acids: CAKPPWGYYGYTF. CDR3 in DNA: TGCGCCAAACCCCCATGGGGGTACTATGGCTACACCTTC.

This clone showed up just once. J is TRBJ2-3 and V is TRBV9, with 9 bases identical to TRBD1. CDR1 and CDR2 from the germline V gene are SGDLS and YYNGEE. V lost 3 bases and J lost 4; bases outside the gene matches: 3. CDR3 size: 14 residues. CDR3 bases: TGTGCCAGCAGCGCTGGACAGGGGCCAGATACGCAGTATTTT. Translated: CASSAGQGPDTQYF.

CDR3 bases: TGTGCCAGCAGCGGCCTCAGGGGGCGAGAAAACTATGGCTACACCTTC. Amino acids: CASSGLRGRENYGYTF. V gene TRBV7-9 combines with J gene TRBJ1-2; TRBD1 aligns across 8 bases. This CDR3 spans 16 amino acids. Germline values: CDR1 SEHNR, CDR2 FQNEAQ (reference sequence). V dropped 5 bases and J dropped 2; count of bases not matched to a gene: 10.

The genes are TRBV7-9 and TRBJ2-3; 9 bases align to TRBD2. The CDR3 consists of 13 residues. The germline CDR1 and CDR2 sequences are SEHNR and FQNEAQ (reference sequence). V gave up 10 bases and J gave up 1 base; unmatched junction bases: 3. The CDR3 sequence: CATRTSGTDTQYF. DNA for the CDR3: TGTGCCACCAGGACTAGCGGCACAGATACGCAGTATTTT. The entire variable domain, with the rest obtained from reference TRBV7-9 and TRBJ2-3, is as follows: DTGVSQNPRHKITKRGQNVTFRCDPISEHNRLYWYRQTLGQGPEFLTYFQNEAQLEKSRLLSDRFSAERPKGSFSTLEIQRTEQGDSAMYLCATRTSGTDTQYFGPGTRLTVL.

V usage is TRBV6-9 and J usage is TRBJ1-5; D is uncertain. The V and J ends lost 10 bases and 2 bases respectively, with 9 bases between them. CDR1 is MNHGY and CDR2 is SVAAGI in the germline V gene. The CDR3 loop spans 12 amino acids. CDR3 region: CAIGRGNQPQHF. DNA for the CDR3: TGTGCCATCGGCCGTGGCAATCAGCCCCAGCATTTT.

CDR3 sequence reads: CASSVVGTGGHRSSYNEQFF. The CDR3 DNA sequence: TGTGCCAGCAGCGTAGTCGGGACGGGAGGGCATCGTAGCTCCTACAATGAGCAGTTCTTC. J is TRBJ2-1 and V is TRBV9, with 8 bases fitting TRBD2. CDR1 is SGDLS and CDR2 is YYNGEE in the germline V gene. This CDR3 contains 20 residues. The V and J ends lost 0 bases and 0 bases, in that order; junction bases with no gene match: 14.

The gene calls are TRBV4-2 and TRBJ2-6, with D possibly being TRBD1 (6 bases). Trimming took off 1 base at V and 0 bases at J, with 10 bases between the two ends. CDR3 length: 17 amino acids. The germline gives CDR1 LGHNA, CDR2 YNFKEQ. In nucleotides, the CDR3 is TGTGCCAGCAGCCAAGGCAGGGGCAGCTCTGGGGCCAACGTCCTGACTTTC. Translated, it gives CASSQGRGSSGANVLTF.

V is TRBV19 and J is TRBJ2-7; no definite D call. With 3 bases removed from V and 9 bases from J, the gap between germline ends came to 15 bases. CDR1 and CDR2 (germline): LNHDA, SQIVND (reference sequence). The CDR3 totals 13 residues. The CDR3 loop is CASSIPDSGPQYF. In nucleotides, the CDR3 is TGTGCCAGTAGTATCCCCGATTCAGGACCGCAGTACTTC.

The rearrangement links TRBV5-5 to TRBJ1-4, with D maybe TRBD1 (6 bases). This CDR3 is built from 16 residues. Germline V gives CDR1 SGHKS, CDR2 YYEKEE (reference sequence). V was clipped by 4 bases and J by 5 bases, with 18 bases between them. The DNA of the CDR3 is TGTGCCAGCAGCAAGGACAGCCTCGGGGGGAATGAAAAACTGTTTTTT. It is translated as CASSKDSLGGNEKLFF.

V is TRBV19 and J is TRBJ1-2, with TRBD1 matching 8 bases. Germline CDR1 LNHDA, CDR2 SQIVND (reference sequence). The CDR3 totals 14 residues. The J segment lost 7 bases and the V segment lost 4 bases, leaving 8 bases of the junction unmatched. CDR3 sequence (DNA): TGTGCCAGTAGTAGCCTGGACAGGGAGGTTGGCTACACCTTC. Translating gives CASSSLDREVGYTF. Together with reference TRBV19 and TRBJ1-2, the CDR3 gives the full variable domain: DGGITQSPKYLFRKEGQNVTLSCEQNLNHDAMYWYRQDPGQGLRLIYYSQIVNDFQKGDIAEGYSVSREKKESFPLTVTSAQKNPTAFYLCASSSLDREVGYTFGSGTRLTVV.